The 3 T cell receptor beta chains in this list originate from one sample, sequenced in a study of cytomegalovirus exposure and HLA in healthy donors. PCR primers comprised 60 Vbeta and 13 Jbeta primers. Measured with immunoSEQ multiplex PCR; TCRdb has only the in-frame clones, and not every one. This sample has some 190,000 clones, with around 87% found just once. Sequencing was performed on PBMCs. The receptors originated from a woman under 30 in good health and CMV-seronegative.

The chain has TRBV28 and TRBJ2-7; 7 bases align to TRBD2. CDR3 size: 15 residues. The germline gives CDR1 MDHEN, CDR2 SYDVKM. Trimming took 6 bases from V and 5 from J; bases not matched to a gene: 13. For the CDR3, the DNA is TGTGCCAGCAGCTCCCCATCGACTAGCAACCACGAGCAGTACTTC. It specifies CASSSPSTSNHEQYF.

The V call is TRBV11-2, the J call TRBJ2-4, with 16 positions matching TRBD2. Germline V gene data show CDR1 as SGHAT and CDR2 as FQNNGV. V lost 6 bases, J lost 6 bases, and 14 bases stayed unmatched. CDR3 size: 19 residues. In DNA, the CDR3 is TGTGCCAGCAGGCCCGGGACTAGCGGGGGGGCAGCCAAGCTAAACATTCAGTACTTC. Its translation: CASRPGTSGGAAKLNIQYF. Full variable domain (rest looked up from reference TRBV11-2 and TRBJ2-4): EAGVAQSPRYKIIEKRQSVAFWCNPISGHATLYWYQQILGQGPKLLIQFQNNGVVDDSQLPKDRFSAERLKGVDSTLKIQPAKLEDSAVYLCASRPGTSGGAAKLNIQYFGAGTRLSVL.

The J gene is TRBJ1-2, the V gene TRBV7-9; 8 bases are shared with TRBD1. V trimming: 2 bases; J trimming: 6 bases; junction bases outside the gene matches: 5. Germline CDR1 reads SEHNR; CDR2 reads FQNEAQ (reference sequence). This CDR3 comprises 14 residues. The CDR3: CASSLSGGADGYTF. CDR3 coding DNA: TGTGCCAGCAGCTTATCAGGGGGCGCTGATGGCTACACCTTC.